The clone carrying this T cell receptor (beta chain) came up many times. Its target is unknown. Researchers reported that TCR beta cDNA libraries carried unique molecular identifiers. One entry per CDR3 protein results from TCRdb running MiXCR on the PCR reads. Among roughly 730,000 distinct CDR3 sequences listed, roughly 27% were seen once. Germline V gene data show CDR1 as SQVTM and CDR2 as ANQGSEA. The V and J ends lost 8 bases and 5 bases, in that order; junction bases with no gene match: 14. The CDR3 covers 14 residues. The sample comes from a study of post-analysis software for immune sequencing data. The study, taken as a whole, reports: Controls' normalized Chao1 diversity significantly exceeded that of multiple sclerosis patients. F measure clustering grouped samples strongly by preparation batch. Among a few TRBV segments more frequent in patients than controls were TRBV5-6, TRBV5-1 and TRBV20-1.

This TCR was recovered from a girl aged 5-17 years with multiple sclerosis. The sequenced material came from blood. This sequence joins TRBV29-1 and TRBJ2-7; TRBD2 matches at 8 bases. The CDR3 nucleotides read TGCAGCCCCGAAGAGCGGGAGAGTGTGGACGAGCAGTACTTC. It translates to CSPEERESVDEQYF.